This entry lists 7 T cell receptor beta chains sequenced from one sample in a study of PD-L1 blockade in urothelial cancer. Only in-frame clones appear in the TCRdb table, and some are missing; sequencing was by immunoSEQ multiplex PCR. Counted here are some 41,000 clones, around 90% occurring once; the ten biggest clones make up roughly an eighth. The material sequenced was PBMCs, taken around atezolizumab (anti-PD-L1) treatment. The receptor set was obtained from a woman aged 60-75 years with urothelial cancer.

This clone was seen a single time. This rearrangement joins TRBV5-1 to TRBJ1-5; no definite D call. Germline V gene data show CDR1 as SGHRS and CDR2 as YFSETQ. Trimming left V 2 bases short and J 5 bases short, with 11 bases between. The CDR3 has 14 amino acids. The chain's CDR3 is CASSLESPDQPQHF. Here the CDR3 DNA reads TGCGCCAGCAGCTTAGAATCCCCGGATCAGCCCCAGCATTTT.

This chain joins TRBV27 and TRBJ1-2; D is unresolved. V shed 3 bases and J shed 0 bases, with 17 bases lying between them. CDR1 MNHEY and CDR2 SMNVEV come from the germline V gene (reference sequence). The CDR3 loop spans 17 amino acids. The CDR3 region is CASSLTIGGQANYGYTF. CDR3 DNA sequence: TGTGCCAGCAGTTTGACAATCGGTGGGCAGGCTAACTATGGCTACACCTTC.

The V and J genes are TRBV6-1 and TRBJ2-7; 13 bases map to TRBD2. Germline CDR1 and CDR2: MNHNS and SASEGT. This CDR3 region has 17 residues. V shed 3 bases, J shed 3 bases, and the junction held 8 bases outside the gene matches. This chain's CDR3 is CASSEGLAGTNFYEQYF. The CDR3 nucleotides are TGTGCCAGCAGTGAGGGACTAGCGGGGACCAACTTCTACGAGCAGTACTTC.

The CDR3 nucleotides are TGTGCCAGCAGCTTAGCCGGGACAGGGGGCAATACTGAAGCTTTCTTT. Its translation is CASSLAGTGGNTEAFF. V and J are TRBV7-9 and TRBJ1-1; 12 bases are shared with TRBD1. CDR1 and CDR2 (germline): SEHNR, FQNEAQ (reference sequence). This CDR3 is 16 amino acids long. V shed 0 bases, J shed 5 bases, and the junction held 4 bases outside the gene matches.

This chain links TRBV2 with TRBJ1-2; no definite D call. Trimming shortened V by 1 base and J by 7 bases, and 7 bases separated the two germline ends. Per germline, CDR1 SNHLY and CDR2 FYNNEI. The CDR3 contains 12 residues. In nucleotides, the CDR3 is TGTGCCAGCAGTGAAGGGAGCGTTGGCTACACCTTC. Amino acids: CASSEGSVGYTF.

The chain links TRBV4-1 to TRBJ2-1; 7 nucleotides match TRBD1. The CDR3 runs to 15 residues. Germline CDR1 MGHRA, CDR2 YSYEKL. The junction had 3 bases not matched to a gene; V was cut back by 0 bases and J by 4 bases. CDR3 sequence (DNA): TGCGCCAGCAGCCAAGATAGGGGGCAGTACAATGAGCAGTTCTTC. Translating it yields CASSQDRGQYNEQFF.

The chain carries TRBV5-4 and TRBJ1-1; unclear D gene. The CDR3 contains 16 residues. The germline CDR1 and CDR2 sequences are SGHNT and YYREEE (reference sequence). The V gene lost 4 bases and the J gene lost 1 base, with 17 bases spanning the gap. The DNA of the CDR3 is TGTGCCAGCAGCCCCCGTTTAAGGGAGGCGAACACTGAAGCTTTCTTT. Amino acid sequence: CASSPRLREANTEAFF.